This T cell receptor beta chain was captured by sequencing in a study of blood T cell repertoires in COVID-19. For the study at large: The United States, Italy and Spain were the sources of the acute and convalescent COVID-19 samples. Sources were T cells, B-cell-depleted T cells, or PBMCs; the material itself was cDNA or gDNA.

CDR1 is MDHEN, CDR2 SYDVKM, per germline. The length of the CDR3 is 17 residues. V gave up 8 bases and J gave up 0 bases, with 20 bases separating them. As processed by the authors: Amplified reference gene primers provided the basis for estimating nucleated cell counts. Produced via immunoSEQ multiplex PCR; TCRdb's table is partial and in-frame only. D and trimming were read from the DNA, whereas the V and J calls and clone size are those reported in that table. The sample consists of about 180,000 clones, roughly nine tenths of them appearing once. Sequenced input: peripheral blood. V gene TRBV28 combines with J gene TRBJ1-5; possible D gene TRBD1, 6 bases. The sequence was obtained from a man between 65 and 79 years old with active or convalescent COVID-19. The chain's CDR3 is CASSRDTGRRSNQPQHF. In nucleotides, the CDR3 is TGTGCCAGCTCCCGGGACACCGGTCGACGTAGCAATCAGCCCCAGCATTTT.